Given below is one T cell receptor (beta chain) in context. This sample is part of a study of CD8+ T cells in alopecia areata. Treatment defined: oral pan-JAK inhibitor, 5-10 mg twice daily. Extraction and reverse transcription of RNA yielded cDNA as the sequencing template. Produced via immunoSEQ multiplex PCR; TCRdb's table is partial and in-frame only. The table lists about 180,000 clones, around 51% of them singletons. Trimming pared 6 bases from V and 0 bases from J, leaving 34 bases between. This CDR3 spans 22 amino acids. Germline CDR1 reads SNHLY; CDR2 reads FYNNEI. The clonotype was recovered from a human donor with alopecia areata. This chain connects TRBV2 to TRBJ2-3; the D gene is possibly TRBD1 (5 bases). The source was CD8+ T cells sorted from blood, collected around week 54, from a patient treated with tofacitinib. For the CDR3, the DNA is TGTGCCAGCAGCTCCCGGCGAAGGGTGGCAGGGCCGTCTCTCTGGAGCACAGATACGCAGTATTTT. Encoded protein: CASSSRRRVAGPSLWSTDTQYF.